The rows below give T cell receptor beta chains drawn from one sample of a study of blood T cell repertoires in COVID-19. Only in-frame clones appear in the TCRdb table, and some are missing; sequencing was by immunoSEQ multiplex PCR. The table lists around 100,000 clones, 70% to 90% of them singletons. Sequences were obtained from peripheral blood. The receptors originated from a human donor in a cohort sampled during active COVID-19. Each CDR3 is given with its conserved first and last residue. The order of the fields is CDR3 protein, CDR3 DNA, J gene, V gene, D gene, clone size. The D gene is left open where the match is weak. Size is stated for part of the rows, as once, few or many counts, or as a class when the clone is expanded.

cdr3_aa: CASTAVGPQYF; cdr3_nt: TGTGCCAGCACTGCCGTGGGCCCCCAGTACTTC; j_call: TRBJ2-5; v_call: TRBV28; d_call: -; clone_size: -
cdr3_aa: CASSLAVGGNTEAFF; cdr3_nt: TGTGCCAGCAGCTTGGCCGTAGGCGGGAACACTGAAGCTTTCTTT; j_call: TRBJ1-1; v_call: TRBV5-4; d_call: -; clone_size: -
cdr3_aa: CASSGPLGLAGTDTQYF; cdr3_nt: TGTGCCAGCAGCGGGCCACTGGGACTAGCGGGAACAGATACGCAGTATTTT; j_call: TRBJ2-3; v_call: TRBV9; d_call: TRBD2; clone_size: -
cdr3_aa: CASSYLTGSSYEQYF; cdr3_nt: TGTGCCAGCAGTTACCTGACGGGGAGCTCCTACGAGCAGTACTTC; j_call: TRBJ2-7; v_call: TRBV6-5; d_call: -; clone_size: -
cdr3_aa: CAWSLGLRSGNTIYF; cdr3_nt: TGTGCCTGGAGCTTGGGACTTCGCTCTGGAAACACCATATATTTT; j_call: TRBJ1-3; v_call: TRBV30; d_call: -; clone_size: -
cdr3_aa: CASSPPQGDSYEQYF; cdr3_nt: TGTGCCAGCTCACCACCGCAGGGCGACTCCTACGAGCAGTACTTC; j_call: TRBJ2-7; v_call: TRBV18; d_call: -; clone_size: once
cdr3_aa: CAWSVRGRDTQYF; cdr3_nt: TGTGCCTGGAGTGTACGGGGGAGGGATACGCAGTATTTT; j_call: TRBJ2-3; v_call: TRBV30; d_call: -; clone_size: -
cdr3_aa: CASSVSRAIYGYTF; cdr3_nt: TGTGCCAGCAGTGTTTCCAGGGCAATCTATGGCTACACCTTC; j_call: TRBJ1-2; v_call: TRBV28; d_call: -; clone_size: -
cdr3_aa: CASSSPGLAETYEQYF; cdr3_nt: TGTGCCAGCAGTTCCCCTGGACTAGCGGAGACTTACGAGCAGTACTTC; j_call: TRBJ2-7; v_call: TRBV28; d_call: TRBD2; clone_size: -
cdr3_aa: CASSKWTDSGNTIYF; cdr3_nt: TGTGCCAGCAGTAAATGGACAGACTCTGGAAACACCATATATTTT; j_call: TRBJ1-3; v_call: TRBV25-1; d_call: -; clone_size: many
cdr3_aa: CASSYNSGGSEKLFF; cdr3_nt: TGTGCCAGCAGTTATAATAGCGGGGGCTCTGAAAAACTGTTTTTT; j_call: TRBJ1-4; v_call: TRBV7-9; d_call: -; clone_size: few
cdr3_aa: CASSFSTEGTQYF; cdr3_nt: TGTGCCAGCAGCTTTTCGACGGAGGGGACCCAGTACTTC; j_call: TRBJ2-5; v_call: TRBV7-2; d_call: -; clone_size: -
cdr3_aa: CASSTTGIDTQYF; cdr3_nt: TGTGCCAGCAGCACGACAGGGATAGATACGCAGTATTTT; j_call: TRBJ2-3; v_call: TRBV5-5; d_call: TRBD1; clone_size: once
cdr3_aa: CATSRELTYQPQHF; cdr3_nt: TGTGCCACCAGCAGAGAGCTGACATATCAGCCCCAGCATTTT; j_call: TRBJ1-5; v_call: TRBV15; d_call: -; clone_size: many
cdr3_aa: CASSDPGLSAYTF; cdr3_nt: TGTGCCAGCAGTGACCCGGGACTGTCTGCCTACACCTTC; j_call: TRBJ1-2; v_call: TRBV6-1; d_call: -; clone_size: -
cdr3_aa: CASLGQGAGGYGYTF; cdr3_nt: TGTGCCAGTTTGGGACAGGGGGCTGGGGGGTATGGCTACACCTTC; j_call: TRBJ1-2; v_call: TRBV28; d_call: TRBD1; clone_size: -
cdr3_aa: CASSSPFMRANSPLHF; cdr3_nt: TGTGCCAGCAGTTCTCCCTTTATGCGGGCTAATTCACCCCTCCACTTT; j_call: TRBJ1-6; v_call: TRBV6-2/TRBV6-3; d_call: -; clone_size: -
cdr3_aa: CASSKVGGNCDTQYF; cdr3_nt: TGTGCCAGCAGCAAAGTTGGAGGGAACTGCGATACGCAGTATTTT; j_call: TRBJ2-3; v_call: TRBV21-1; d_call: -; clone_size: -
cdr3_aa: CASRRDREEAGNTIYF; cdr3_nt: TGTGCCAGCAGGCGGGACAGGGAGGAGGCTGGAAACACCATATATTTT; j_call: TRBJ1-3; v_call: TRBV2; d_call: TRBD1; clone_size: -
cdr3_aa: CASSQDRDWNTEAFF; cdr3_nt: TGTGCCAGCAGCCAAGATAGAGACTGGAACACTGAAGCTTTCTTT; j_call: TRBJ1-1; v_call: TRBV3-1/TRBV3-2; d_call: -; clone_size: -
cdr3_aa: CASSRIYMGSGIGNEQFF; cdr3_nt: TGTGCCAGCAGCCGGATCTACATGGGTAGCGGGATAGGCAATGAGCAGTTCTTC; j_call: TRBJ2-1; v_call: TRBV5-5; d_call: TRBD2; clone_size: -
cdr3_aa: CASSPTWTSGGPSHEQFF; cdr3_nt: TGTGCCAGCAGTCCGACCTGGACTAGCGGGGGACCTTCTCATGAGCAGTTCTTC; j_call: TRBJ2-1; v_call: TRBV27; d_call: TRBD2; clone_size: -
cdr3_aa: CASSFGNTQYF; cdr3_nt: TGTGCCAGCAGCTTCGGGAACACGCAGTATTTT; j_call: TRBJ2-3; v_call: TRBV7-9; d_call: -; clone_size: -
cdr3_aa: CASSTGARTNEQYF; cdr3_nt: TGTGCCAGCTCGACAGGGGCTCGGACCAACGAGCAGTACTTC; j_call: TRBJ2-7; v_call: TRBV7-8; d_call: TRBD1; clone_size: -
cdr3_aa: CASSIQSSGGAYTQYF; cdr3_nt: TGTGCCAGCAGCATACAATCAAGCGGGGGGGCGTACACGCAGTATTTT; j_call: TRBJ2-3; v_call: TRBV7-3; d_call: TRBD2; clone_size: -
cdr3_aa: CASTQLGTQYF; cdr3_nt: TGTGCCAGCACCCAACTCGGTACGCAGTATTTT; j_call: TRBJ2-3; v_call: TRBV12-3/TRBV12-4; d_call: -; clone_size: -
cdr3_aa: CASNSRTSATDTQYF; cdr3_nt: TGTGCCAGCAACTCAAGGACTAGCGCGACAGATACGCAGTATTTT; j_call: TRBJ2-3; v_call: TRBV5-8; d_call: TRBD2; clone_size: -
cdr3_aa: CASSLDRERQYF; cdr3_nt: TGTGCCAGCAGCCTCGACAGGGAGAGGCAGTATTTT; j_call: TRBJ2-3; v_call: TRBV7-3; d_call: TRBD1; clone_size: -
cdr3_aa: CASSYPDRVETQYF; cdr3_nt: TGTGCCAGCAGTTACCCGGACAGGGTAGAGACCCAGTACTTC; j_call: TRBJ2-5; v_call: TRBV6-5; d_call: TRBD1; clone_size: -
cdr3_aa: CASSYPEVNEKLFF; cdr3_nt: TGTGCCAGCAGTTACCCGGAGGTTAATGAAAAACTGTTTTTT; j_call: TRBJ1-4; v_call: TRBV6-6; d_call: -; clone_size: -
cdr3_aa: CASSQVGREGEKLFF; cdr3_nt: TGCGCCAGCAGCCAAGTAGGGAGGGAGGGGGAAAAACTGTTTTTT; j_call: TRBJ1-4; v_call: TRBV4-1; d_call: -; clone_size: -
cdr3_aa: CASTPQGGNTEAFF; cdr3_nt: TGTGCCAGCACCCCCCAAGGCGGGAACACTGAAGCTTTCTTT; j_call: TRBJ1-1; v_call: TRBV28; d_call: -; clone_size: -
cdr3_aa: CASSSRWAGLTDTQYF; cdr3_nt: TGTGCCAGCAGCTCAAGGTGGGCGGGCCTAACAGATACGCAGTATTTT; j_call: TRBJ2-3; v_call: TRBV5-4; d_call: -; clone_size: -
cdr3_aa: CASSEDPLGGEGTEAFF; cdr3_nt: TGTGCCAGCAGCGAAGACCCCTTGGGGGGTGAGGGCACTGAAGCTTTCTTT; j_call: TRBJ1-1; v_call: TRBV9; d_call: -; clone_size: -
cdr3_aa: CASSRRGMGLEKLFF; cdr3_nt: TGTGCCAGCAGTCGCCGGGGAATGGGATTGGAAAAACTGTTTTTT; j_call: TRBJ1-4; v_call: TRBV25-1; d_call: -; clone_size: -
cdr3_aa: CASRPGLLLYNEQFF; cdr3_nt: TGTGCCAGCAGACCGGGACTATTATTGTACAATGAGCAGTTCTTC; j_call: TRBJ2-1; v_call: TRBV5-4; d_call: TRBD2; clone_size: -
cdr3_aa: CASSSYAGQEGGYTF; cdr3_nt: TGTGCCAGCAGCTCCTACGCGGGACAGGAAGGTGGCTACACCTTC; j_call: TRBJ1-2; v_call: TRBV13; d_call: TRBD1; clone_size: -
cdr3_aa: CASSTGTSGAQETQYF; cdr3_nt: TGTGCCAGCAGCACGGGGACTAGCGGGGCCCAAGAGACCCAGTACTTC; j_call: TRBJ2-5; v_call: TRBV21-1; d_call: -; clone_size: -
cdr3_aa: CASSSGQGANQPQHF; cdr3_nt: TGTGCCAGCAGTTCGGGACAGGGGGCAAATCAGCCCCAGCATTTT; j_call: TRBJ1-5; v_call: TRBV2; d_call: TRBD1; clone_size: -
cdr3_aa: CASPLTSGRQETQYF; cdr3_nt: TGTGCCAGTCCCCTGACTAGCGGGAGGCAAGAGACCCAGTACTTC; j_call: TRBJ2-5; v_call: TRBV2; d_call: TRBD2; clone_size: once
cdr3_aa: CASSPLGQGYGYTF; cdr3_nt: TGTGCCAGCAGCCCCCTGGGACAGGGGTATGGCTACACCTTC; j_call: TRBJ1-2; v_call: TRBV7-2; d_call: TRBD1; clone_size: -
cdr3_aa: CTSSRGTSFSNEQFF; cdr3_nt: TGTACCAGCAGCCGGGGGACTAGCTTTTCAAATGAGCAGTTCTTC; j_call: TRBJ2-1; v_call: TRBV7-2; d_call: TRBD2; clone_size: -
cdr3_aa: CASSPTTGTKNEQFF; cdr3_nt: TGTGCCAGCAGCCCCACGACCGGGACTAAAAATGAGCAGTTCTTC; j_call: TRBJ2-1; v_call: TRBV7-6; d_call: TRBD2; clone_size: -
cdr3_aa: CASSASLRGNQPQHF; cdr3_nt: TGTGCCAGCAGTGCCTCCCTCCGGGGCAATCAGCCCCAGCATTTT; j_call: TRBJ1-5; v_call: TRBV25-1; d_call: -; clone_size: few
cdr3_aa: CASNTGTEAFF; cdr3_nt: TGTGCCAGCAACACGGGGACTGAAGCTTTCTTT; j_call: TRBJ1-1; v_call: TRBV27; d_call: -; clone_size: -
cdr3_aa: CAISDRTDGETQYF; cdr3_nt: TGTGCCATCAGTGATAGAACCGACGGGGAGACCCAGTACTTC; j_call: TRBJ2-5; v_call: TRBV10-3; d_call: -; clone_size: -
cdr3_aa: CAITDGTSGQGEQFF; cdr3_nt: TGTGCCATCACCGACGGGACTAGCGGGCAGGGAGAGCAGTTCTTC; j_call: TRBJ2-1; v_call: TRBV10-3; d_call: TRBD2; clone_size: -
cdr3_aa: CASTLSTEAFF; cdr3_nt: TGCGCCAGCACGCTTAGCACTGAAGCTTTCTTT; j_call: TRBJ1-1; v_call: TRBV10-1; d_call: -; clone_size: -